Sequencing of this T cell receptor beta chain was carried out in a study of T cells in localized non-small cell lung cancer. In the case of this clone: The target antigen is unknown.

General study results and limits: Greater T cell density in blood accompanied longer overall survival.

Profiling relied on immunoSEQ multiplex PCR, and the TCRdb table lists in-frame clones only, not all of them. The data contain thousands of clones, roughly 59% of them singletons. This CDR3 region has 12 residues. Germline CDR1 MNHGY, CDR2 SAAAGT. Deletions cut 6 bases from V and 6 bases from J, with 11 bases between. The receptor's source is a male donor at least 60 years old with stage I squamous cell lung carcinoma. The genes are TRBV6-8 and TRBJ2-5, with D perhaps matching TRBD1 (6 bases). Sequenced here: lymph node tissue, sampled before any cancer treatment. CDR3: CASRHDRKTQYF. CDR3 in DNA: TGTGCCAGCAGACACGACAGGAAGACCCAGTACTTC.